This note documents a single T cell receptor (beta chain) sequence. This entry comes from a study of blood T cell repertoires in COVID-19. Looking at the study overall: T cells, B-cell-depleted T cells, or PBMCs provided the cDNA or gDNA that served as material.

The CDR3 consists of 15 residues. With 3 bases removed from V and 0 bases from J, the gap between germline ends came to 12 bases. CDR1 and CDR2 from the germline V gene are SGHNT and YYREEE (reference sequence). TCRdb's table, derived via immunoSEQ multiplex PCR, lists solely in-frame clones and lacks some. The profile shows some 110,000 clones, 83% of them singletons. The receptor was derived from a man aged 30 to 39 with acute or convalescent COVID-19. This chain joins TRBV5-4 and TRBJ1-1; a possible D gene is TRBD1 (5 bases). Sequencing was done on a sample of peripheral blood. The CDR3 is CASSYPGWMNTEAFF. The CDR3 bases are TGTGCCAGCAGCTACCCAGGGTGGATGAACACTGAAGCTTTCTTT.